Listed below are T cell receptor beta chains from one sample, sequenced in a study of T cells after posttransplantation cyclophosphamide. Libraries were prepared by immunoSEQ multiplex PCR; TCRdb keeps only in-frame clonotypes and omits some of them. The sample presents 9,500 to 15,000 clones, none singletons. The sample in question was PBMCs, obtained after allogeneic stem cell transplant with posttransplant cyclophosphamide. These receptors were collected from a female patient between 40 and 55 years old who received an allogeneic stem cell transplant from a related donor, was CMV-positive, and had acute GVHD only. Some T cells may trace back to the graft donor. Both conserved end residues are trimmed from each CDR3. Fields, in order: J gene, V gene, CDR3 protein.

TRBJ1-5	TRBV6-5	ASRRNTNQPQH
TRBJ1-3	TRBV25-1	ASSIAEGNTIY
TRBJ2-1	TRBV19	ASSIRPTGEQF
TRBJ2-7	TRBV4-1	ASSQVGASSYEQY
TRBJ2-5	TRBV4-1	ASSRGGQETQY
TRBJ2-5	TRBV5-1	ASSLGGSQETQY
TRBJ2-1	TRBV9	ASSHSGGVVNEQF
TRBJ2-2	TRBV20-1	SAAGAGELF
TRBJ2-1	TRBV9	ASSDTTGGDEQF
TRBJ2-1	TRBV19	ASSILGQGAISNEQF
TRBJ2-1	TRBV5-1	ASSLVSSGYNEQF
TRBJ2-5	TRBV6-5	ASRDRAYETQY
TRBJ1-3	TRBV2	ASRPTELTRTIY
TRBJ2-5	TRBV11-1	ASSPGHGEETQY
TRBJ2-4	TRBV5-1	ASSLGQGGYTKNIQY
TRBJ2-1	TRBV7-8	ASSPGYNEQF
TRBJ2-4	TRBV4-1	ASSQDLPRGRGRVDIQY
TRBJ1-2	TRBV7-6	ASSLVLTGDYGYT
TRBJ2-3	TRBV7-9	ATPSGTQLTDTQY
TRBJ2-2	TRBV29-1	SAGSGELF
TRBJ2-1	TRBV9	ASSPWDRQINEQF
TRBJ2-1	TRBV5-1	ASSSDRLLGNEQF
TRBJ2-1	TRBV12-5	ASGLKTGGSENEQF
TRBJ2-1	TRBV4-2	ASSQDKGGAGEQF
TRBJ2-1	TRBV29-1	SVEGLSGGTYNEQF
TRBJ2-3	TRBV19	ASSAGGDGADTQY
TRBJ2-5	TRBV11-2	ASSYGQAGGLETQY
TRBJ1-6	TRBV12-5	ASGLVLLAGTAPSPLH
TRBJ1-5	TRBV19	ASSVVSGVNSQH
TRBJ2-5	TRBV6-5	ASRQDRVNQETQY
TRBJ1-1	TRBV6-5	ASSVDTSVDEAF
TRBJ2-7	TRBV4-1	ASSQIPQGYEQY
TRBJ2-2	TRBV9	ASSDRTSGVEELF
TRBJ1-2	TRBV29-1	SVEVVGGHYGYT
TRBJ1-5	TRBV30	AWSVPPQGQNVQPQH
TRBJ2-1	TRBV4-2	ASSQERGDPYNEQF
TRBJ2-7	TRBV11-2	ASSKTGEAYEQY
TRBJ2-7	TRBV7-2	ASSLGGAADGQY
TRBJ1-5	TRBV9	ASSPLPGANQPQH
TRBJ2-1	TRBV11-2	ASSFSGRVYNEQF
TRBJ1-6	TRBV27	ASRGEAHNSPLH
TRBJ2-2	TRBV5-1	ASSLDPSGHSGTGELF
TRBJ1-1	TRBV9	ASSVGGGSEAF
TRBJ2-2	TRBV7-2	ASSLRGWGGVTGELF
TRBJ1-1	TRBV14	ASSQDLGRGPGEAF
TRBJ1-2	TRBV6-6	ASRFGQGDGYT
TRBJ1-1	TRBV18	ASSPGQQNTEAF
TRBJ1-2	TRBV19	ASSAGTGGARLGGYT
TRBJ2-7	TRBV5-1	ASSLVQGGEQY
TRBJ1-1	TRBV9	ASSPPTGLNTEAF
TRBJ2-3	TRBV10-3	AISEGSSGKDTQY
TRBJ2-7	TRBV20-1	SARAEYEQY
TRBJ2-1	TRBV12-5	ASGPSGGNNEQF